This T cell receptor (beta chain) was found in a study of response to subunit inactivated influenza vaccine. Study-wide results and caveats: Authors proposed each seasonal influenza vaccination draws in few new T cells.

In TCRdb, the RT-PCR reads were re-called with MiXCR into one record per CDR3 protein. The table lists about 650,000 distinct CDR3 sequences, 15% to 19% of them singletons. The CDR3 runs to 17 residues. In germline, CDR1 is SGHAT, CDR2 FQNNGV. J was trimmed by 1 base and V by 5 bases; bases with no gene match: 11. Only one count was recorded for this clonotype. What it recognizes is unknown. V is TRBV11-2 and J is TRBJ2-5; 9 bases line up with TRBD2. The sample in question was PBMCs from blood, obtained about 12 days after vaccination. The receptor was isolated from a man in his forties or fifties who received an inactivated influenza vaccine. The CDR3 DNA reads TGTGCCAGCAGCCCCCGGGGTGGAGCGGGGGGCCAAGAGACCCAGTACTTC. It codes for CASSPRGGAGGQETQYF.